Below are 24 T cell receptor beta chains sequenced from a single sample in a study of cytomegalovirus exposure and HLA in healthy donors. Generated by immunoSEQ multiplex PCR, the TCRdb table keeps only in-frame clones and is missing some. This sample has about 110,000 clones, with roughly 84% found just once. Sequenced: PBMCs. The origin of the receptors is a woman younger than 30 in good health and CMV-seronegative.

The chain combines TRBV10-1 with TRBJ2-7; D is perhaps TRBD2 (6 bases). The V end was cut by 8 bases, the J end by 4 bases, with 24 bases between. The CDR3 totals 16 residues. Germline V CDR1 and CDR2: WNHNN, SYGVQD (reference sequence). The CDR3 nucleotides are TGCGCCAGCCGGGGATCGTGGGGTGCGGGATATTACGAGCAGTACTTC. Protein sequence: CASRGSWGAGYYEQYF.

Here the CDR3 DNA reads TGCGCCAGCCGACAGGGGGGGTCGTACACTGAAGCTTTCTTT. Translated, it gives CASRQGGSYTEAFF. The chain has TRBV5-1 and TRBJ1-1; 9 bases fit TRBD1. The germline V gene encodes CDR1 SGHRS and CDR2 YFSETQ. This CDR3 has 14 residues. Unmatched junction bases numbered 7, after V lost 7 bases and J lost 3 bases.

The rearrangement links TRBV4-1 to TRBJ2-1; perhaps TRBD2 as D (5 bases). The CDR3 contains 15 residues. V lost 3 bases to trimming and J lost 5 bases, with 14 bases between them. The germline V gene has CDR1 MGHRA and CDR2 YSYEKL. The CDR3 DNA follows: TGCGCCAGCAGCCAGACGGAGGCGGAGAACAATGAGCAGTTCTTC. Amino acids: CASSQTEAENNEQFF.

The chain joins TRBV7-8 to TRBJ1-3; 9 nucleotides line up with TRBD1. The germline gives CDR1 SGHVS, CDR2 FQNEAQ. J was trimmed by 7 bases and V by 6 bases; bases with no gene match: 4. The CDR3 spans 13 residues. This CDR3 reads CASRQGAGNTIYF. CDR3 coding DNA: TGTGCCAGCAGACAGGGGGCGGGGAACACCATATATTTT.

V and J are TRBV30 and TRBJ1-1; TRBD1 matches at 7 bases. V shed 0 bases and J 7 bases; nucleotides not matched to a gene: 8. The CDR3 runs to 14 residues. Germline values: CDR1 GTSNPN, CDR2 SVGIG (reference sequence). CDR3 nucleotides: TGTGCCTGGAGTGTATTAGCAGGGGGTGATGAAGCTTTCTTT. This codes for CAWSVLAGGDEAFF.

This chain joins TRBV5-1 and TRBJ1-3, with 8 bases lining up with TRBD1. Looked up from germline, CDR1 is SGHRS and CDR2 is YFSETQ. The CDR3 spans 18 residues. Unmatched junction bases numbered 13, after V lost 3 bases and J lost 2 bases. The CDR3 DNA is TGCGCCAGCAGCTCGGGTCTTCTCGCAGGGGGCACTGGAAACACCATATATTTT. It yields the protein CASSSGLLAGGTGNTIYF.

The chain has TRBV18 and TRBJ2-3, with TRBD2 identical over 13 bases. Germline loops: CDR1 KGHSH, CDR2 LQKENI. With V trimmed by 3 bases and J by 1 base, 4 bases remained unmatched. The CDR3 extends over 17 amino acids. In DNA, the CDR3 is TGTGCCAGCTCACCGGGACTAGCGGGGTTCCGCACAGATACGCAGTATTTT. It translates to CASSPGLAGFRTDTQYF.

The chain joins TRBV18 to TRBJ1-4; maybe TRBD1 (5 bases). The germline V gene has CDR1 KGHSH and CDR2 LQKENI. CDR3 size: 16 residues. Between the trimmed V and J ends, which lost 1 base and 8 bases, there was a span of 17 bases. CDR3 in amino acids: CASSPRESTRGEKLFF. The CDR3 nucleotides are TGTGCCAGCTCACCACGCGAGTCCACCCGGGGGGAAAAACTGTTTTTT. The entire variable domain, with the rest obtained from reference TRBV18 and TRBJ1-4, is as follows: NAGVMQNPRHLVRRRGQEARLRCSPMKGHSHVYWYRQLPEEGLKFMVYLQKENIIDESGMPKERFSAEFPKEGPSILRIQQVVRGDSAAYFCASSPRESTRGEKLFFGSGTQLSVL.

This chain links TRBV6-6 with TRBJ2-7, with D possibly matching TRBD1 (5 bases). Germline CDR1 MNHNY, CDR2 SVGAGI (reference sequence). Between the trimmed V and J ends, which lost 1 base and 6 bases, there was a span of 13 bases. CDR3 length equals 14 residues. This chain's CDR3 is CASSYLQGPGEQYF. Here the CDR3 DNA reads TGTGCCAGCAGTTACTTGCAGGGTCCGGGCGAGCAGTACTTC.

This chain uses TRBV30 with TRBJ1-5; tentative D call: TRBD1 (5 bases). Germline assignment: CDR1 GTSNPN and CDR2 SVGIG (reference sequence). V was pared by 6 bases and J by 7 bases, with 16 bases between. The CDR3 totals 13 residues. The CDR3: CACQRGIGQPQHF. CDR3 nucleotides: TGTGCCTGCCAGCGGGGGATAGGGCAGCCCCAGCATTTT. The variable domain in full, completed from reference TRBV30 and TRBJ1-5, reads SQTIHQWPATLVQPVGSPLSLECTVEGTSNPNLYWYRQAAGRGLQLLFYSVGIGQISSEVPQNLSASRPQDRQFILSSKKLLLSDSGFYLCACQRGIGQPQHFGDGTRLSIL.

The chain has TRBV7-9 and TRBJ2-5; D possibly corresponds to TRBD2 (6 bases). The length of the CDR3 is 13 residues. Trimming cost V 3 bases and J 5 bases, with 10 bases left between them. CDR1 and CDR2 from the germline V gene are SEHNR and FQNEAQ (reference sequence). CDR3 coding DNA: TGTGCCAGCAGCTTGGGGGGTTTTGAGACCCAGTACTTC. This encodes CASSLGGFETQYF.

The chain uses TRBV7-2 and TRBJ1-4; 7 bases are shared with TRBD1. V trimming: 1 base; J trimming: 7 bases; junction bases outside the gene matches: 6. Germline V gene data show CDR1 as SGHTA and CDR2 as FQGNSA. The CDR3 runs to 15 residues. CDR3: CASSLGGGAGEKLFF. The CDR3 DNA is TGTGCCAGCAGCTTAGGAGGGGGCGCGGGTGAAAAACTGTTTTTT.

The J gene is TRBJ2-3, the V gene TRBV7-9; tentative D call: TRBD2 (6 bases). The CDR3 runs to 15 residues. Germline CDR1 and CDR2: SEHNR and FQNEAQ (reference sequence). V lost 2 bases and J 1 base, leaving 10 bases between the germline ends. CDR3 region: CASSLLWGGTDTQYF. DNA of the CDR3: TGTGCCAGCAGCTTATTGTGGGGGGGCACAGATACGCAGTATTTT. Looking up the rest from reference TRBV7-9 and TRBJ2-3 gives the full variable domain: DTGVSQNPRHKITKRGQNVTFRCDPISEHNRLYWYRQTLGQGPEFLTYFQNEAQLEKSRLLSDRFSAERPKGSFSTLEIQRTEQGDSAMYLCASSLLWGGTDTQYFGPGTRLTVL.

This sequence joins TRBV11-2 and TRBJ1-2; TRBD1 aligns across 12 bases. Trimming at V came to 6 bases and at J to 6 bases, leaving 17 bases not matched to a gene. The CDR3 contains 18 residues. Germline-derived CDR1 and CDR2 are SGHAT and FQNNGV. CDR3 protein: CASRDGGQGALFLHGYTF. CDR3 DNA: TGTGCCAGCAGAGATGGGGGACAGGGGGCTTTGTTTTTGCATGGCTACACCTTC.

This rearrangement joins TRBV19 to TRBJ2-7; tentative D call: TRBD1 (6 bases). The CDR3 loop spans 15 amino acids. V was clipped by 0 bases and J by 0 bases, with 9 bases between them. The germline gives CDR1 LNHDA, CDR2 SQIVND (reference sequence). The CDR3: CASSIEDRGSYEQYF. CDR3 coding DNA: TGTGCCAGTAGTATAGAGGACAGAGGCTCCTACGAGCAGTACTTC.

The rearrangement uses TRBV9 and TRBJ2-1; 7 bases are a match to TRBD2. There are 15 residues in the CDR3. The V segment lost 0 bases and the J segment 1 base; nucleotides outside the gene matches: 1. From germline, CDR1 is SGDLS and CDR2 YYNGEE. The CDR3: CASSVGGGSYNEQFF. Here the CDR3 DNA reads TGTGCCAGCAGCGTAGGGGGGGGTTCCTACAATGAGCAGTTCTTC.

The rearrangement links TRBV7-9 to TRBJ2-7; maybe TRBD1 (6 bases). Deletions cut 6 bases from V and 3 bases from J, with 24 bases between. The CDR3 has 17 residues. The germline V gene encodes CDR1 SEHNR and CDR2 FQNEAQ (reference sequence). The chain's CDR3 is CASSQIEVRDTGYEQYF. CDR3 DNA sequence: TGTGCCAGCAGTCAAATCGAAGTCCGGGACACCGGCTACGAGCAGTACTTC.

The rearrangement uses TRBV27 and TRBJ2-1, with TRBD2 matching over 11 bases. Germline V gene sequence: CDR1 MNHEY, CDR2 SMNVEV (reference sequence). The CDR3 spans 16 residues. V lost 8 bases to trimming and J lost 0 bases; unmatched junction nucleotides: 6. CDR3 bases: TGTGCCAGCCTAACTAGCGGGGGTCGCTCCTACAATGAGCAGTTCTTC. Its translation: CASLTSGGRSYNEQFF.

The chain uses TRBV18 and TRBJ2-3; 10 bases are a match to TRBD1. The CDR3 has 15 amino acids. V trimming: 2 bases; J trimming: 1 base; junction bases outside the gene matches: 0. Germline CDR1 is KGHSH and CDR2 is LQKENI. The CDR3 loop reads CASSPGTGGTDTQYF. The CDR3 DNA follows: TGTGCCAGCTCACCAGGGACAGGGGGCACAGATACGCAGTATTTT.

The rearrangement uses TRBV25-1 and TRBJ2-7; TRBD2 matches 8 bases. This CDR3 spans 15 amino acids. The germline CDR1 and CDR2 sequences are MGHDK and SYGVNS. Losses at the gene ends were 5 bases for V and 5 bases for J; bases not matched to a gene: 11. The CDR3 here is CASSWTRGEYDEQYF. CDR3 DNA sequence: TGTGCCAGCAGTTGGACGCGGGGGGAGTACGACGAGCAGTACTTC.

CDR3 amino acids: CASSLLRGGWNEQFF. CDR3 DNA: TGTGCCAGCAGCTTGTTGCGGGGGGGCTGGAATGAGCAGTTCTTC. The chain links TRBV11-2 to TRBJ2-1, with 9 nucleotides matching TRBD2. The CDR3 is 15 amino acids. V shed 3 bases and J 7 bases; nucleotides not matched to a gene: 7. Germline CDR1 is SGHAT and CDR2 is FQNNGV.

The rearrangement uses TRBV18 and TRBJ2-3; tentative D call: TRBD1 (5 bases). CDR1 is KGHSH and CDR2 is LQKENI in the germline V gene. V dropped 5 bases and J dropped 1 base, with 13 bases sitting between them. The CDR3 contains 15 residues. The CDR3 coding sequence is TGTGCCAGCTCAGCTGGGGCTCCTGGCACAGATACGCAGTATTTT. Translated, it gives CASSAGAPGTDTQYF.

The chain couples TRBV29-1 to TRBJ2-1, with 9 bases aligning to TRBD1. Germline lookup yields CDR1 SQVTM and CDR2 ANQGSEA. The CDR3 is made up of 14 amino acids. Germline trimming cut 6 bases from V and 8 bases from J; bases unmatched to any gene: 11. In nucleotides, the CDR3 is TGCAGCGTCCCTCCGGGACAGGGTTACGATGAGCAGTTCTTC. Translating it yields CSVPPGQGYDEQFF.

This chain links TRBV5-1 with TRBJ2-5, with 11 bases matching TRBD2. The CDR3 sequence is 15 residues long. With V trimmed by 5 bases and J by 5 bases, 8 bases remained unmatched. Germline V gene data show CDR1 as SGHRS and CDR2 as YFSETQ. Here the CDR3 reads CASSNPLAGGETQYF. As DNA, the CDR3 is TGCGCCAGCAGTAATCCTTTAGCGGGGGGGGAGACCCAGTACTTC.